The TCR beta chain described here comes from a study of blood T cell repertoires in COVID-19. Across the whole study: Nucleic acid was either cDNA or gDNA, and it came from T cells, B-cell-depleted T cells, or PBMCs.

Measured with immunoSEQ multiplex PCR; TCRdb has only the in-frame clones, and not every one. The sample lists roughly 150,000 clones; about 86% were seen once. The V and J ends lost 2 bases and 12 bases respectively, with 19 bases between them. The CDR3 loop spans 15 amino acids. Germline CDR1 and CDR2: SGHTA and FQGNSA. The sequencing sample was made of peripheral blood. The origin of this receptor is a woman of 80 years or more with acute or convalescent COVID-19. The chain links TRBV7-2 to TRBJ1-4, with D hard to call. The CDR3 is CASSLSGSLSAELFF. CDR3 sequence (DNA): TGTGCCAGCAGCTTATCGGGTTCCCTTTCGGCGGAACTGTTTTTT. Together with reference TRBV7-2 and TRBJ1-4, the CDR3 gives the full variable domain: GAGVSQSPSNKVTEKGKDVELRCDPISGHTALYWYRQSLGQGLEFLIYFQGNSAPDKSGLPSDRFSAERTGGSVSTLTIQRTQQEDSAVYLCASSLSGSLSAELFFGSGTQLSVL.